This entry lists 8 T cell receptor beta chains sequenced from one sample in a study of a mutant IDH1 vaccine in newly diagnosed glioma. Time point reported: week 23, last vaccination. It was 300 ug of mutant IDH1 20-mer peptide that made up each vaccine dose, given with topical imiquimod. Profiled with immunoSEQ multiplex PCR; TCRdb holds only in-frame clones, not every one. This sample has about 77,000 clones; around 85% occur once, and the top ten carry over 0.6%. No antigen has been identified for these receptors. This material consisted of PBMCs, taken from a glioma patient whose treatment included an IDH1 peptide vaccine. The receptors were sampled from a woman aged 45-65 years with glioma.

On this clone: One end of the junction is discordant with germline, which a read error may explain. This sequence joins TRBV27 and TRBJ1-2; D is ambiguous. The CDR3 is 15 residues long. From germline, CDR1 is MNHEY and CDR2 SMNVEV (reference sequence). CDR3 residues: CASSLSGATSYGYTF. CDR3 coding DNA: TGTGCCAGCAGTCTATCCGGCGCCACTAGCTATGGCTACACCTTC.

This chain joins TRBV4-1 and TRBJ2-7, with D tentatively TRBD1 (6 bases). The CDR3 loop spans 15 amino acids. Germline CDR1 MGHRA, CDR2 YSYEKL. Deletions cut 1 base from V and 4 bases from J, with 14 bases between. CDR3 bases: TGCGCCAGCAGCCAAGCCCGGGCTACAGGGTACGAGCAGTACTTC. Translation gives CASSQARATGYEQYF.

The gene calls are TRBV5-5 and TRBJ2-6; no clear D gene. The CDR3 runs to 14 residues. Germline V CDR1 and CDR2: SGHKS, YYEKEE (reference sequence). The V gene lost 0 bases and the J gene lost 0 bases, with 1 base spanning the gap. CDR3 nucleotide sequence: TGTGCCAGCAGCTTGGCCTCTGGGGCCAACGTCCTGACTTTC. Translation: CASSLASGANVLTF.

The chain couples TRBV5-1 to TRBJ1-6; the match to TRBD1 covers 7 bases. CDR1 SGHRS and CDR2 YFSETQ come from the germline V gene. Trimming cost V 3 bases and J 6 bases; bases outside gene matches: 9. The CDR3 runs to 16 residues. The DNA for the CDR3 is TGCGCCAGCAGCTACACCGGACAGGCCGTTAATTCACCCCTCCACTTT. Translation: CASSYTGQAVNSPLHF.

This rearrangement joins TRBV9 to TRBJ2-3; D might be TRBD1 (6 bases). V was cut by 3 bases and J by 4 bases, with 15 bases left in between. Germline V lookup: CDR1 SGDLS, CDR2 YYNGEE. The CDR3 has 15 residues. This chain's CDR3 is CASSAGTIGADTQYF. DNA for the CDR3: TGTGCCAGCAGCGCGGGGACAATCGGTGCAGATACGCAGTATTTT.

V usage is TRBV19 and J usage is TRBJ1-4, with a weak D call TRBD1 (6 bases). CDR1 is LNHDA, CDR2 SQIVND, per germline (reference sequence). V lost 3 bases and J 7 bases, leaving 15 bases between the germline ends. This CDR3 is 15 amino acids long. The CDR3 DNA reads TGTGCCAGTAGTATCTCTGGGGGCATCAGTGAAAAACTGTTTTTT. This translates into CASSISGGISEKLFF.

The chain carries TRBV15 and TRBJ1-5, with D unclear. The CDR3 covers 15 residues. Germline-derived CDR1 and CDR2 are LNHNV and YYDKDF (reference sequence). V gave up 1 base and J gave up 3 bases, with 10 bases separating them. The CDR3 DNA reads TGTGCCACCAGCAGAGGTGGGTCGGACAATCAGCCCCAGCATTTT. Protein sequence: CATSRGGSDNQPQHF.

The V and J genes are TRBV7-9 and TRBJ2-7; D may match TRBD1 or TRBD2 (5 bases each). The CDR3 has 14 amino acids. Germline CDR1 SEHNR, CDR2 FQNEAQ (reference sequence). With 1 base removed from V and 1 base from J, the gap between germline ends came to 8 bases. As DNA, the CDR3 is TGTGCCAGCAGCTTAGGGGACGGTTCCTACGAGCAGTACTTC. Translation: CASSLGDGSYEQYF.